The rows below give T cell receptor beta chains drawn from one sample of a study of shared clonotypes between healthy human individuals. Clones were read by immunoSEQ multiplex PCR, and TCRdb kept only the in-frame ones, dropping some. Seen here are about 560,000 clones, around three quarters observed once, and the top ten hold about 11%. Sequencing used PBMCs. The receptors originated from a middle-aged woman in good health. Some clones in this sample may be carry-over from other donors' samples. The CDR3 runs from the conserved cysteine through the conserved F or W. The D gene is left open where the match is weak. Some rows mark clone size as missing; the rest say once, few, many or name a class of expanded clone.

D,length,J,V,size,DNA,CDR3
.,14,TRBJ1-5,TRBV29-1,.,TGCAGCGTTGTGACGGGGACCCTCAATCAGCCCCAGCATTTT,CSVVTGTLNQPQHF
TRBD2,16,TRBJ2-2,TRBV9,.,TGTGCCAGCAGCCAGACTAGCGCCCCGAACACCGGGGAGCTGTTTTTT,CASSQTSAPNTGELFF
TRBD2,14,TRBJ2-7,TRBV28,.,TGTGCCAGCAGTTTTGGACTAGCGGGAGACGAGCAGTACTTC,CASSFGLAGDEQYF
.,13,TRBJ2-5,TRBV29-1,.,TGCAGCGTTGAATCGGTACGCCAAGAGACCCAGTACTTC,CSVESVRQETQYF
TRBD2,15,TRBJ2-7,TRBV10-1,.,TGCGCCAGCGCGCGGACTAGCGGACTCTCCTACGAGCAGTACTTC,CASARTSGLSYEQYF
.,14,TRBJ2-1,TRBV6-6,.,TGTGCCAGCAGCCCTGGGCAGGGGACGAGTGAGCAGTTCTTC,CASSPGQGTSEQFF
.,12,TRBJ2-7,TRBV15,.,TGCGTCACCAGCAGAGATGAGGACGAGCAGTACTTC,CVTSRDEDEQYF
.,13,TRBJ2-3,TRBV29-1,.,TGCAGCGTTGTTGGGGGTCTCACAGATACGCAGTATTTT,CSVVGGLTDTQYF
.,12,TRBJ1-6,TRBV6-1,few,TGTGCCAGTTCCGGGTTTGGGTCACCCCTCCACTTT,CASSGFGSPLHF
.,15,TRBJ1-2,TRBV7-9,.,TGTGCCAGCAGCTTTGGAGTTGGGGGGGCAAAAGGAGACACCTTC,CASSFGVGGAKGDTF
TRBD1,15,TRBJ2-5,TRBV5-1,.,TGCGCCAGCAGCTTGGGGACAGGAAAGCAAGAGACCCAGTACTTC,CASSLGTGKQETQYF
.,15,TRBJ2-1,TRBV7-3,.,TGTGCCAGCAGCTTAAGCCCAAACGAGTACAATGAGCAGTTCTTC,CASSLSPNEYNEQFF
.,15,TRBJ2-7,TRBV7-2,.,TGTGCCAGCAGCTTAGCGGGGTTGGCTGACTACGAGCAGTACTTC,CASSLAGLADYEQYF
.,15,TRBJ1-4,TRBV4-2,.,TGTGCCAGCAGCCAAGCCGGGCAAATTAATGAAAAACTGTTTTTT,CASSQAGQINEKLFF
.,12,TRBJ1-2,TRBV6-1,.,TGTGCCAGCCTGGGGGGGATAGGAGGCTACACCTTC,CASLGGIGGYTF
.,10,TRBJ2-7,TRBV27,once,TGTGCCAGCAGGGTCTACGAGCAGTACTTC,CASRVYEQYF
TRBD2,16,TRBJ2-3,TRBV7-9,.,TGTGCCAGCAGCCACCCTATAGCGGGAGGGGCAGATACGCAGTATTTT,CASSHPIAGGADTQYF
.,12,TRBJ1-2,TRBV5-5,.,TGTGCCAGCAGCAGCGGGACCTATGGCTACACCTTC,CASSSGTYGYTF
TRBD1,16,TRBJ2-1,TRBV4-1,.,TGCGCCAGCAGCCAGGTCACGGACAGGGATTACAATGAGCAGTTCTTC,CASSQVTDRDYNEQFF
TRBD2,14,TRBJ2-7,TRBV2,.,TGTGCCAGCAGAGCTACTAGCGGGAGCGACGAGCAGTACTTC,CASRATSGSDEQYF
TRBD2,16,TRBJ2-5,TRBV5-1,.,TGCGCCAGCAGCTCGGGACTAGCGGGAGCTGGGGAGACCCAGTACTTC,CASSSGLAGAGETQYF
TRBD1,15,TRBJ2-2,TRBV7-9,many,TGTGCCAGCAGCCAGGGGGCAACTAACACCGGGGAGCTGTTTTTT,CASSQGATNTGELFF
.,15,TRBJ2-2,TRBV7-8,.,TGTGCCGGATATCGCCGGGGTATAAAGACCGGGGAGCTGTTTTTT,CAGYRRGIKTGELFF
.,15,TRBJ2-5,TRBV4-1,.,TGCGCCAGCAGCCCGATCGGTGGAGTTGGGGAGACCCAGTACTTC,CASSPIGGVGETQYF
TRBD2,18,TRBJ2-3,TRBV10-3,.,TGTGCCATCGCGTCCGGAGTAGCGGGTGGATCTAACACAGATACGCAGTATTTT,CAIASGVAGGSNTDTQYF
TRBD1,16,TRBJ2-1,TRBV4-2,.,TGTGCCAGCAGCCATTCTTCAGGGGGCCGAAGGGATGAGCAGTTCTTC,CASSHSSGGRRDEQFF
.,11,TRBJ1-1,TRBV29-1,.,TGCAGCGTCCAGGGCGGTCCTGAAGCTTTCTTT,CSVQGGPEAFF
TRBD1,13,TRBJ1-5,TRBV14,.,TGTGCCAGCAGCCCAGAGGGGGCTCAGCCCCAGCATTTT,CASSPEGAQPQHF
.,10,TRBJ2-7,TRBV6-1,.,TGTGCCATCGGTGGCTACGAGCAGTACTTC,CAIGGYEQYF
.,12,TRBJ1-6,TRBV7-2,.,TGTGCCAGCAGCTTTGTAGGTTCACCCCTCCACTTT,CASSFVGSPLHF
.,11,TRBJ2-3,TRBV20-1,.,TGCAGTGCTAGAACGGGACCCGGGCAGTATTTT,CSARTGPGQYF
TRBD1,13,TRBJ1-5,TRBV30,few,TGTGCCTGGAGTAACAGGGGCAGTCAGCCCCAGCATTTT,CAWSNRGSQPQHF
.,16,TRBJ2-1,TRBV7-2,.,TGTGCCAGCAGCTTAGATACTAGGGTGTCCTACAATGAGCAGTTCTTC,CASSLDTRVSYNEQFF
.,14,TRBJ1-3,TRBV19,.,TGTGCCAGTACCCCAGGGCAGCCAGGAAACACCATATATTTT,CASTPGQPGNTIYF
TRBD2,16,TRBJ2-1,TRBV10-1,.,TGCGCCAGCAGTGAGCGTGGGACTAGCTCCCTCCATGAGCAGTTCTTC,CASSERGTSSLHEQFF
.,15,TRBJ1-2,TRBV11-2,once,TGTGCCAGCAGCTTAGCCTGGGACAATAACTATGGCTACACCTTC,CASSLAWDNNYGYTF
.,17,TRBJ1-3,TRBV7-9,.,TGTGCCAGCAGCTTATGGTCCGGGACGGACTCTGGAAACACCATATATTTT,CASSLWSGTDSGNTIYF
.,12,TRBJ2-7,TRBV10-2,.,TGCGCCAGCTCACAGGGAGGCCACGAGCAGTACTTC,CASSQGGHEQYF
.,11,TRBJ2-3,TRBV10-2,.,TGCGCCAGCAGTCCTACAGATACGCAGTATTTT,CASSPTDTQYF
.,12,TRBJ1-1,TRBV28,few,TGTGCCAGCAGTTCCAGGACACCTGAAGCTTTCTTT,CASSSRTPEAFF
.,15,TRBJ2-1,TRBV30,.,TGTGCCTGGAGTTCCGGCGGTAGCTCCTACAATGAGCAGTTCTTC,CAWSSGGSSYNEQFF
.,13,TRBJ1-1,TRBV7-3,.,TGTGCCAGCAGCTCCTTTAGGAACACTGAAGCTTTCTTT,CASSSFRNTEAFF